This T cell receptor (beta chain) derives from a study of blood T cell repertoires in COVID-19. Assay: immunoSEQ multiplex PCR; the TCRdb copy retains only in-frame clones and omits some. This table holds about 400,000 clones, roughly 84% found once. The V gene's germline CDR1 is MNHEY and CDR2 SVGAGI. The CDR3 is 14 residues long. Trimming removed 6 bases from V and 2 bases from J; junction bases left unmatched: 3. Sequencing was done on a sample of PBMCs or T cells enriched from blood (not recorded which). J is TRBJ2-7 and V is TRBV6-5; 11 bases fit TRBD2. This sequence was found in a woman between 25 and 40 years old who had recovered from COVID-19. DNA of the CDR3: TGTGCCAGCAGAGTAGCGGGGGGGACCTACGAGCAGTACTTC. Residues: CASRVAGGTYEQYF.